What follows are 14 T cell receptor beta chains derived from one specimen sequenced in a study of molecular identifiers for immune sequencing clone quantification. TCRdb passed the PCR reads through MiXCR, listing each CDR3 protein once. The data hold approximately 90,000 distinct CDR3 sequences, with less than 25% observed a single time. The sample comprised naive CD8+ T cells from blood, with Jurkat cell RNA spiked in. The sample's subset: FACS-sorted CD8+CD4-CCR7+CD45RA+ naive T cells. The receptors derive from a human donor in good health. Some libraries in this study had Jurkat cell RNA spiked in.

A word on this clonotype: With a much larger clone just one base away, this may be a read error. The chain has TRBV7-9 and TRBJ2-5; no reliable D call. There are 12 residues in the CDR3. Germline V lookup: CDR1 SEHNR, CDR2 FQNEAQ (reference sequence). In DNA, the CDR3 is TGTGCCAGCAGCTTAGGGGAAGAGCCCCAGTACTTC. Protein: CASSLGEEPQYF.

This clonotype was counted many times. This chain links TRBV18 with TRBJ1-5; D call uncertain. Trimming pared 2 bases from V and 0 bases from J, leaving 17 bases between. There are 18 residues in the CDR3. CDR1 and CDR2 from the germline V gene are KGHSH and LQKENI. The CDR3 reads CASSPRGLSMGSNQPQHF. The DNA of the CDR3 is TGTGCCAGCTCACCAAGAGGCTTATCAATGGGTAGCAATCAGCCCCAGCATTTT.

There are a few counts of this clonotype. V is TRBV27 and J is TRBJ2-4; D unresolved. Germline values: CDR1 MNHEY, CDR2 SMNVEV (reference sequence). V was cut by 0 bases and J by 8 bases, with 11 bases left in between. The CDR3 is 14 amino acids. The CDR3 protein is CASSLSRSGDIQYF. The DNA for the CDR3 is TGTGCCAGCAGTTTATCAAGGTCCGGAGACATTCAGTACTTC.

The table lists this clonotype with many counts. The genes are TRBV19 and TRBJ2-3; no definite D call. The CDR3 length is 13 residues. Germline V lookup: CDR1 LNHDA, CDR2 SQIVND (reference sequence). The V gene lost 2 bases and the J gene lost 6 bases, with 9 bases spanning the gap. The CDR3 nucleotides are TGTGCCAGTAGTATAATTCCGGCGGATACGCAGTATTTT. Its protein is CASSIIPADTQYF.

This clonotype occurred many times. This chain uses TRBV20-1 with TRBJ1-6; no firm D call. V was shortened by 2 bases and J by 8 bases, with 25 bases between the two germline ends. Germline-derived CDR1 and CDR2 are DFQATT and SNEGSKA (reference sequence). CDR3 length: 18 amino acids. DNA for the CDR3: TGCAGTGCTAGAAACTCGCTCGGACCCCTCTTGGTGGATTCACCCCTCCACTTT. Its protein is CSARNSLGPLLVDSPLHF.

For this clonotype: Given a much more abundant clone one base away, this may be a read error. The V gene is TRBV12-3 or TRBV12-4, the J gene TRBJ2-5; 9 nucleotides line up with TRBD1. The CDR3 length is 15 residues. Losses at the gene ends were 6 bases for V and 5 bases for J; bases not matched to a gene: 10. In nucleotides, the CDR3 is TGTGCCAGCAGCCCCATCACAGGGGGCAAGGAGACCCAGTACTTC. Translation gives CASSPITGGKETQYF.

This clonotype has just a few counts. This may arise from a read error, as a much more abundant clone is one base away. The chain links TRBV4-3 to TRBJ1-3; perhaps TRBD1 as D (5 bases). Per germline, CDR1 LGHNA and CDR2 YSLEER. The CDR3 covers 17 residues. The DNA for the CDR3 is TGCACCAGCAGCCAAGGGGAGGGTCGGGCCTCTGGAAACACCATATATTTT. Translated, it gives CTSSQGEGRASGNTIYF.

This clonotype appeared many times. This rearrangement joins TRBV4-1 to TRBJ2-7; D is perhaps TRBD1 (6 bases). There are 15 residues in the CDR3. The germline V and J ends were trimmed by 1 base and 4 bases, with 14 bases remaining between them. Germline V gene data show CDR1 as MGHRA and CDR2 as YSYEKL. CDR3 region: CASSQGGGQNYEQYF. The CDR3 region has the DNA TGCGCCAGCAGCCAAGGAGGAGGACAGAATTACGAGCAGTACTTC.

This clonotype was observed a handful of times. One end of the junction is discordant with germline, which a read error may explain. This sequence joins TRBV29-1 and TRBJ2-3; 13 bases align to TRBD2. There are 17 residues in the CDR3. Looked up from germline, CDR1 is SQVTM and CDR2 is ANQGSEA. The DNA of the CDR3 is TGCGGCGTTGAGGATCTTCGAGGGACTAGCGGGGAGGATACGCAGTATTTT. It is translated as CGVEDLRGTSGEDTQYF.

This clonotype was found a few times. The V call is TRBV6-2 or TRBV6-3, the J call TRBJ2-4, with no clear D. The CDR3 totals 15 residues. Germline assignment: CDR1 MNHEY and CDR2 SVGEGT. V shed 0 bases and J shed 6 bases, with 12 bases lying between them. The CDR3 spells CASSYSNSRRNIQYF. The CDR3 DNA reads TGTGCCAGCAGTTACTCTAACAGCAGGAGAAACATTCAGTACTTC.

The gene calls are TRBV2 and TRBJ2-7; weak D call: TRBD1 (6 bases). The CDR3 consists of 13 residues. The germline V gene has CDR1 SNHLY and CDR2 FYNNEI. V gave up 4 bases and J gave up 5 bases, with 12 bases separating them. Here the CDR3 reads CASSGMRQDEQYF. The CDR3 DNA follows: TGTGCCAGCAGTGGAATGAGACAGGACGAGCAGTACTTC.

This clonotype was found a few times. This chain uses TRBV19 with TRBJ2-1; 7 bases fit TRBD1. Germline CDR1 reads LNHDA; CDR2 reads SQIVND (reference sequence). V was clipped by 1 base and J by 7 bases; unmatched bases: 10. This CDR3 region has 16 residues. The CDR3 protein is CASSIGGRGFLNEQFF. The CDR3 nucleotides read TGTGCCAGTAGTATAGGGGGCAGGGGGTTTCTGAATGAGCAGTTCTTC.

This clonotype appeared many times. The rearrangement joins TRBV29-1 to TRBJ2-5; D gene ambiguous. The CDR3 totals 12 residues. CDR1 and CDR2 (germline): SQVTM, ANQGSEA. V lost 4 bases and J 2 bases, leaving 8 bases between the germline ends. The CDR3 DNA sequence: TGCAGCGTTGTTTGGGTACAAGAGACCCAGTACTTC. It translates to CSVVWVQETQYF. Full variable domain (remainder filled in from reference TRBV29-1 and TRBJ2-5): SAVISQKPSRDICQRGTSLTIQCQVDSQVTMMFWYRQQPGQSLTLIATANQGSEATYESGFVIDKFPISRPNLTFSTLTVSNMSPEDSSIYLCSVVWVQETQYFGPGTRLLVL.

In its sample, this clonotype was seen many times. The rearrangement joins TRBV6-6 to TRBJ2-7; D might be TRBD1 (6 bases). Germline V CDR1 and CDR2: MNHNY, SVGAGI (reference sequence). V shed 0 bases and J shed 5 bases, with 14 bases lying between them. The CDR3 is 15 residues long. CDR3 DNA: TGTGCCAGCAGTTACTCGCCCACAGGGTCCGACGAGCAGTACTTC. It translates to CASSYSPTGSDEQYF.